The next 28 T cell receptor beta chains were all read from a single sample in a study of post-analysis software for immune sequencing data. The study, taken as a whole, reports: Roughly 5 TRBV segments occurring more often in patients than controls included TRBV5-6, TRBV5-1 and TRBV20-1.

TCR beta cDNA libraries included unique molecular identifiers. TCRdb re-called the PCR reads with MiXCR, one entry per CDR3 protein. The sample lists roughly 800,000 distinct CDR3 sequences, roughly 58% occurring once. Their antigens are not known. The sequenced sample consisted of blood. Every receptor here comes from a girl between 5 and 17 years old with multiple sclerosis.

The genes are TRBV12-3 or TRBV12-4 and TRBJ2-7; 8 bases are a match to TRBD1. The CDR3 spans 15 residues. V lost 1 base and J lost 5; bases outside the gene matches: 7. CDR3 DNA sequence: TGTGCCAGCAGTTTAGTTGCGACAGGGGCCCACGAGCAGTACTTC. Amino acid sequence: CASSLVATGAHEQYF.

The rearrangement joins TRBV7-2 to TRBJ1-4, with D uncertain. Germline V gene data show CDR1 as SGHTA and CDR2 as FQGNSA. Trimming took off 4 bases at V and 7 bases at J, with 13 bases between the two ends. The CDR3 is made up of 14 amino acids. The CDR3, as DNA: TGTGCCAGCAGCTCCGCCTTGGGCGGTGAAAAACTGTTTTTT. The encoded protein is CASSSALGGEKLFF.

This clonotype was detected only a few times. The V and J genes are TRBV5-1 and TRBJ2-5; D not resolved. TRBJ2-7 explains the end of the DNA better; the J call may be wrong. Germline V gene sequence: CDR1 SGHRS, CDR2 YFSETQ. The CDR3 extends over 12 amino acids. Here the CDR3 reads CASSLELSEQYF. The CDR3 DNA reads as TGCGCCAGCAGCTTGGAGCTCTCCGAGCAGTACTTC.

This clonotype was observed a single time. The genes are TRBV12-3 or TRBV12-4 and TRBJ2-5; 8 nucleotides line up with TRBD2. The length of the CDR3 is 18 residues. V lost 3 bases, J lost 2 bases, and 14 bases stayed unmatched. CDR3 loop: CASSFHPGGAEGQETQYF. The CDR3 bases are TGTGCCAGCAGTTTCCATCCCGGGGGGGCCGAGGGACAAGAGACCCAGTACTTC.

This rearrangement joins TRBV20-1 to TRBJ2-1; D might be TRBD2 (5 bases). The CDR3 has 18 residues. Germline assignment: CDR1 DFQATT and CDR2 SNEGSKA (reference sequence). Trimming shortened V by 5 bases and J by 0 bases, and 23 bases separated the two germline ends. The CDR3, as DNA: TGCAGTGCTCTATTCGGGAAGGGTCCGAAGAGCTCCTACAATGAGCAGTTCTTC. It translates to CSALFGKGPKSSYNEQFF.

J is TRBJ2-1 and V is TRBV20-1, with 12 bases that match TRBD2. Germline V gene data show CDR1 as DFQATT and CDR2 as SNEGSKA (reference sequence). The CDR3 contains 17 residues. V trimming: 0 bases; J trimming: 7 bases; junction bases outside the gene matches: 10. The CDR3 coding sequence is TGCAGTGCTAGAGAACCTAGCGGGGGGGCCTTTTTAAATGAGCAGTTCTTC. Translation gives CSAREPSGGAFLNEQFF.

The rearrangement uses TRBV20-1 and TRBJ2-3, with 9 bases identical to TRBD1. From germline, CDR1 is DFQATT and CDR2 SNEGSKA (reference sequence). The length of the CDR3 is 12 residues. J gave up 7 bases and V 6 bases, and 5 bases lay outside the gene matches. The DNA for the CDR3 is TGCAGTGCGAGGGACAGGGAAAATACGCAGTATTTT. This codes for CSARDRENTQYF.

This clonotype has a handful of counts. The chain links TRBV29-1 to TRBJ2-7; 9 bases are shared with TRBD1. Trimming took 8 bases from V and 4 from J; bases not matched to a gene: 12. Per germline, CDR1 SQVTM and CDR2 ANQGSEA. This CDR3 spans 14 amino acids. This CDR3 is CSSITGTGRYEQYF. The CDR3, as DNA: TGCAGCTCAATTACCGGGACAGGGAGGTACGAGCAGTACTTC.

This clonotype was seen a handful of times. The CDR3 DNA is TGTGCCAGCAGCCAAGCCCGGGACTACTCACAAGAGACCCAGTACTTC. Its translation is CASSQARDYSQETQYF. This sequence joins TRBV3-1 and TRBJ2-5; 7 bases fit TRBD2. The CDR3 covers 16 residues. Germline lookup yields CDR1 LGHDT and CDR2 YNNKEL (reference sequence). J gave up 2 bases and V 1 base, and 7 bases lay outside the gene matches.

This clonotype was observed a handful of times. The V and J genes are TRBV13 and TRBJ2-7; weak D call: TRBD1 (6 bases). Germline V gene sequence: CDR1 PRHDT, CDR2 FYEKMQ (reference sequence). The CDR3 runs to 14 residues. Trimming removed 5 bases at V and 0 bases at J, with 11 bases between. DNA for the CDR3: TGTGCCAGCAGCATCTGGGACAACTCCTACGAGCAGTACTTC. Translated: CASSIWDNSYEQYF.

V and J are TRBV25-1 and TRBJ2-7; D may correspond to TRBD1 or TRBD2 (5 bases each). The CDR3 is made up of 13 amino acids. Germline V gene data show CDR1 as MGHDK and CDR2 as SYGVNS. With 6 bases removed from V and 7 bases from J, the gap between germline ends came to 16 bases. CDR3 sequence (DNA): TGTGCCAGCAGCCCCACTGTGAGGGGTGAGCAGTACTTC. This encodes CASSPTVRGEQYF.

The chain combines TRBV29-1 with TRBJ1-2; D ambiguous. V was pared by 0 bases and J by 3 bases, with 8 bases between. Germline loops: CDR1 SQVTM, CDR2 ANQGSEA. The CDR3 spans 13 residues. The CDR3 sequence: CSVEDHGHYGYTF. CDR3 sequence (DNA): TGCAGCGTTGAAGATCATGGACACTATGGCTACACCTTC.

The genes are TRBV6-1 and TRBJ2-7, with TRBD2 identical over 10 bases. This CDR3 comprises 15 residues. V shed 4 bases and J 2 bases; nucleotides not matched to a gene: 5. Germline CDR1 is MNHNS and CDR2 is SASEGT. The CDR3 here is CASSATSGVTYEQYF. The DNA for the CDR3 is TGTGCCAGCAGTGCAACTAGCGGGGTAACCTACGAGCAGTACTTC.

Worth noting for this clonotype: The junction does not match germline at one end; this may be a read error. This chain joins TRBV29-1 and TRBJ2-1; 8 bases map to TRBD2. This CDR3 is 13 amino acids long. Germline V gene sequence: CDR1 SQVTM, CDR2 ANQGSEA. The CDR3 DNA is TGCAGCGTTCGGGGGGGCGCCTACAATGAGCGGTTCTTC. Encoded protein: CSVRGGAYNERFF.

This chain links TRBV20-1 with TRBJ2-7, with a tentative D call TRBD2 (5 bases). V lost 6 bases, J lost 0 bases, and 12 bases lay in between. The CDR3 runs to 13 residues. Germline-derived CDR1 and CDR2 are DFQATT and SNEGSKA (reference sequence). As DNA, the CDR3 is TGCAGTGCCATTAGCGAATTCTCCTACGAGCAGTACTTC. This sequence encodes CSAISEFSYEQYF.

The genes are TRBV7-9 and TRBJ2-7, with 13 bases fitting TRBD2. Germline V gives CDR1 SEHNR, CDR2 FQNEAQ (reference sequence). The CDR3 is 14 amino acids. Trimming removed 1 base from V and 11 bases from J; junction bases left unmatched: 5. The CDR3 DNA sequence: TGTGCCAGCAGCTTAGTAAGGACTAGCGGGAGCGAGTACTTC. This gives the protein CASSLVRTSGSEYF.

This CDR3 reads CASRPLGEPGISDTQYF. The CDR3 nucleotides read TGCGCCAGCAGACCTCTAGGGGAGCCCGGGATATCAGATACGCAGTATTTT. The chain carries TRBV5-1 and TRBJ2-3, with D perhaps given as TRBD1 or TRBD2 (5 bases each). CDR1 SGHRS and CDR2 YFSETQ come from the germline V gene. Trimming removed 5 bases from V and 4 bases from J, with 23 bases in between. This CDR3 is 17 amino acids long.

The chain has TRBV7-9 and TRBJ2-5, with TRBD1 matching over 7 bases. CDR3 size: 15 residues. CDR1 and CDR2 from the germline V gene are SEHNR and FQNEAQ (reference sequence). V lost 4 bases, J lost 1 base, and 6 bases stayed unmatched. The CDR3 loop reads CASSYGTESQETQYF. The CDR3 DNA sequence: TGTGCCAGCAGCTACGGGACAGAAAGCCAAGAGACCCAGTACTTC.

This chain connects TRBV11-2 to TRBJ2-1, with 9 bases lining up with TRBD2. The CDR3 is 15 residues long. With V trimmed by 3 bases and J by 5 bases, 5 bases remained unmatched. Germline CDR1 reads SGHAT; CDR2 reads FQNNGV. CDR3 coding DNA: TGTGCCAGCAGCTTCCTAGCGGGGAGCAACAATGAGCAGTTCTTC. Amino acids: CASSFLAGSNNEQFF. Full variable domain (remainder filled in from reference TRBV11-2 and TRBJ2-1): EAGVAQSPRYKIIEKRQSVAFWCNPISGHATLYWYQQILGQGPKLLIQFQNNGVVDDSQLPKDRFSAERLKGVDSTLKIQPAKLEDSAVYLCASSFLAGSNNEQFFGPGTRLTVL.

The CDR3 region has the DNA TGCAGTGCTAGAGTAAACGCCGGGACAGGGGATACTGGGGCCAACGTCCTGACTTTC. It specifies CSARVNAGTGDTGANVLTF. The chain carries TRBV20-1 and TRBJ2-6; TRBD1 matches 10 bases. Germline V gene sequence: CDR1 DFQATT, CDR2 SNEGSKA (reference sequence). The CDR3 loop spans 19 amino acids. V lost 1 base, J lost 2 bases, and 11 bases stayed unmatched.

The V and J genes are TRBV9 and TRBJ2-1, with 7 bases fitting TRBD2. The germline CDR1 and CDR2 sequences are SGDLS and YYNGEE. V lost 0 bases to trimming and J lost 8 bases; unmatched junction nucleotides: 5. This CDR3 is 14 amino acids long. CDR3 sequence (DNA): TGTGCCAGCAGCGTAGTAGCAGCGGGACATGAGCAGTTCTTC. Translation: CASSVVAAGHEQFF.

The chain carries TRBV2 and TRBJ2-1; D tentatively reads TRBD1 or TRBD2 (5 bases each). Germline CDR1 SNHLY, CDR2 FYNNEI. The V end lost 11 bases, the J end lost 1 base, and 15 bases lay between the germline ends. The CDR3 is 14 residues long. The CDR3 region is CAGWDGMSYNEQFF. The CDR3 DNA reads as TGTGCCGGCTGGGACGGGATGTCCTACAATGAGCAGTTCTTC. Using reference TRBV2 and TRBJ2-1 for the parts outside the CDR3, the full variable domain is EPEVTQTPSHQVTQMGQEVILRCVPISNHLYFYWYRQILGQKVEFLVSFYNNEISEKSEIFDDQFSVERPDGSNFTLKIRSTKLEDSAMYFCAGWDGMSYNEQFFGPGTRLTVL.

This chain connects TRBV12-3 or TRBV12-4 to TRBJ1-2; D is undetermined. Trimming left V 3 bases short and J 7 bases short, with 9 bases between. The length of the CDR3 is 12 residues. DNA for the CDR3: TGTGCCAGCAGTTTTAGGACGGTTGGCTACACCTTC. Translated, it gives CASSFRTVGYTF.

The chain recombines TRBV2 with TRBJ2-3, with D possibly matching TRBD2 (5 bases). Trimming took 3 bases from V and 4 from J, leaving 14 bases between them. CDR1 is SNHLY, CDR2 FYNNEI, per germline. CDR3 length equals 15 residues. CDR3 bases: TGTGCCAGCAGTGAGGAGGTCAGGCCGGCAGATACGCAGTATTTT. Translating it yields CASSEEVRPADTQYF.

In this sample, this clonotype turned up a few times. The chain joins TRBV29-1 to TRBJ2-5; 7 bases agree with TRBD1. CDR3 length equals 13 residues. Germline CDR1 is SQVTM and CDR2 is ANQGSEA. J was trimmed by 0 bases and V by 7 bases; bases with no gene match: 5. The CDR3 here is CSAEGADQETQYF. CDR3 nucleotides: TGCAGCGCCGAGGGGGCAGACCAAGAGACCCAGTACTTC. The full variable domain, rest sourced from reference TRBV29-1 and TRBJ2-5, is SAVISQKPSRDICQRGTSLTIQCQVDSQVTMMFWYRQQPGQSLTLIATANQGSEATYESGFVIDKFPISRPNLTFSTLTVSNMSPEDSSIYLCSAEGADQETQYFGPGTRLLVL.

The V and J genes are TRBV7-8 and TRBJ2-7; no clear D. The CDR3 is made up of 14 amino acids. Per the germline V gene, CDR1 is SGHVS and CDR2 is FQNEAQ. V lost 1 base and J lost 3, with 10 bases in between. The CDR3 spells CASSLGTANYEQYF. The DNA of the CDR3 is TGTGCCAGCAGCTTAGGGACGGCTAACTACGAGCAGTACTTC. Drawing the rest from reference TRBV7-8 and TRBJ2-7, the complete variable domain is GAGVSQSPRYKVAKRGQDVALRCDPISGHVSLFWYQQALGQGPEFLTYFQNEAQLDKSGLPSDRFFAERPEGSVSTLKIQRTQQEDSAVYLCASSLGTANYEQYFGPGTRLTVT.

Only a few counts were recorded for this clonotype. The chain employs TRBV5-1 and TRBJ1-1, with a weak D call TRBD1 (6 bases). Germline assignment: CDR1 SGHRS and CDR2 YFSETQ. The V end lost 2 bases, the J end lost 2 bases, and 16 bases lay between the germline ends. The CDR3 sequence is 16 residues long. The CDR3 DNA reads TGCGCCAGCAGCTTAGGAGGGGGGGTCCTTAACACTGAAGCTTTCTTT. Its translation is CASSLGGGVLNTEAFF.

This clonotype was counted a few times. The V call is TRBV20-1, the J call TRBJ2-1; 15 bases align to TRBD2. Germline assignment: CDR1 DFQATT and CDR2 SNEGSKA (reference sequence). The trim removed 8 bases at V and 4 bases at J, leaving 12 bases unmatched. The CDR3 contains 17 residues. The CDR3 sequence is CSRPGLAGGEGYNEQFF. In DNA, the CDR3 is TGCAGTCGACCGGGACTAGCGGGAGGCGAGGGGTACAATGAGCAGTTCTTC.